The T cell receptor (beta chain) described here comes from a study of CD8 T cells in ankylosing spondylitis. General study points: Typical of ankylosing spondylitis blood, it appeared, was a TCR beta motif of under 10 highly homologous variants.

The germline gives CDR1 SGDLS, CDR2 YYNGEE. The CDR3 runs to 16 residues. After removal of 5 bases from V and 6 bases from J, the junction contained 11 bases not matched to a gene. TCRdb re-analysed the 5' RACE reads in MiXCR, keeping a single row per CDR3 protein. Among about 540,000 distinct CDR3 sequences listed, roughly 13% were seen once. With respect to this clonotype: Its specificity is unknown.

The chain links TRBV9 to TRBJ2-2; TRBD2 aligns across 9 bases. Sequencing used blood, either unsorted or a sorted T cell fraction (not recorded which). This receptor was obtained from a male donor with ankylosing spondylitis. As DNA, the CDR3 is TGTGCCAGCAGACACCATAGCGGGAGTGGCTCCGGGGAGCTGTTTTTT. This translates into CASRHHSGSGSGELFF.